Shown below are 2 T cell receptor beta chains from a single sample sequenced in a study of shared clonotypes between healthy human individuals. The method was immunoSEQ multiplex PCR; TCRdb's version includes in-frame clones alone and lacks a portion of them. The table shows 2 million to 2.5 million clones, with just over 90% occurring only once. Sequencing was performed on naive CD4+ T cells from PBMCs. Subset noted: CD45RA+ positively selected. The receptor source for this set is a man between 18 and 29 years old in good health. Some clones in this sample may be carry-over from other donors' samples.

The chain uses TRBV11-3 and TRBJ2-5, with D tentatively TRBD2 (6 bases). V was shortened by 5 bases and J by 4 bases, with 11 bases between the two germline ends. Looked up from germline, CDR1 is SGHNT and CDR2 is YENEEA. The CDR3 has 13 amino acids. The CDR3: CASSDQGGETQYF. The CDR3 region has the DNA TGTGCCAGCAGCGATCAGGGAGGAGAGACCCAGTACTTC.

Worth noting for this clone: A much larger clone lies a single base off, so this may be a read error. Other DNA sequences of this sample code for an identical CDR3. The chain joins TRBV11-2 to TRBJ2-3; D gene uncertain. Germline V lookup: CDR1 SGHAT, CDR2 FQNNGV. Trimming cost V 6 bases and J 2 bases, with 3 bases left between them. The CDR3 sequence is 11 residues long. The CDR3 spells CASSYTDTQYF. In DNA, the CDR3 is TGTGCCAGCAGTTACACAGATACGCAGTATTTT.